These T cell receptor beta chains were read from a single sample in a study of OX40 agonist ivuxolimab in advanced cancers. Measured with immunoSEQ multiplex PCR; TCRdb has only the in-frame clones, and not every one. The sample records some 22,000 clones, roughly four fifths being singletons. Source: CD4+ or CD8+ T cells sorted from blood, taken in a trial of the OX40 agonist ivuxolimab. The receptors were gathered from an adult with an advanced solid tumor such as melanoma, head and neck, liver or kidney cancer. CDR3s include the opening cysteine and the closing phenylalanine or tryptophan. Each record gives: J gene, clone size, D gene, V gene, CDR3 protein, CDR3 DNA. The D gene is left open where the match is weak. Some rows mark clone size as missing; the rest say once, few, many or name a class of expanded clone.

j_call: TRBJ2-6; clone_size: NA; d_call: TRBD1; v_call: TRBV7-3; cdr3_aa: CASSSRQGAEGANVLTF; cdr3_nt: TGTGCCAGCAGCTCCAGACAGGGGGCTGAAGGGGCCAACGTCCTGACTTTC
j_call: TRBJ1-5; clone_size: NA; d_call: NA; v_call: TRBV27; cdr3_aa: CASSFAPDQPQHF; cdr3_nt: TGTGCCAGCAGTTTTGCGCCGGATCAGCCCCAGCATTTT
j_call: TRBJ2-1; clone_size: NA; d_call: TRBD2; v_call: TRBV4-1; cdr3_aa: CASSRSPLAGGLDEQFF; cdr3_nt: TGCGCCAGCAGCCGAAGTCCTCTAGCGGGAGGGCTCGATGAGCAGTTCTTC
j_call: TRBJ2-7; clone_size: once; d_call: NA; v_call: TRBV7-6; cdr3_aa: CASSTGLLYHEQYF; cdr3_nt: TGTGCCAGCAGCACGGGACTCCTGTACCACGAGCAGTACTTC
j_call: TRBJ2-7; clone_size: NA; d_call: TRBD1; v_call: TRBV5-6; cdr3_aa: CASRPGQGAGEQYF; cdr3_nt: TGTGCCAGCAGACCGGGACAGGGGGCGGGCGAGCAGTACTTC
j_call: TRBJ2-1; clone_size: NA; d_call: TRBD2; v_call: TRBV5-1; cdr3_aa: CASRGTSSGRSDEQFF; cdr3_nt: TGCGCCAGCAGGGGGACTTCTAGCGGGAGAAGCGATGAGCAGTTCTTC
j_call: TRBJ2-1; clone_size: NA; d_call: NA; v_call: TRBV4-1; cdr3_aa: CASSQALADNEQFF; cdr3_nt: TGCGCCAGCAGCCAGGCCCTAGCAGACAATGAGCAGTTCTTC
j_call: TRBJ2-7; clone_size: NA; d_call: NA; v_call: TRBV7-6; cdr3_aa: CASSFRTGYEQYF; cdr3_nt: TGTGCCAGCAGCTTTCGGACTGGCTACGAGCAGTACTTC
j_call: TRBJ2-1; clone_size: NA; d_call: TRBD2; v_call: TRBV7-9; cdr3_aa: CASSLESGLAGNYNEQFF; cdr3_nt: TGTGCCAGCAGCTTGGAATCGGGACTAGCGGGCAACTACAATGAGCAGTTCTTC
j_call: TRBJ1-5; clone_size: once; d_call: NA; v_call: TRBV19; cdr3_aa: CASRSTGHSNQPQHF; cdr3_nt: TGTGCCAGTAGGAGTACAGGGCATAGCAATCAGCCCCAGCATTTT
j_call: TRBJ2-1; clone_size: NA; d_call: TRBD2; v_call: TRBV6-1; cdr3_aa: CASTLAGGSYNEQFF; cdr3_nt: TGTGCCAGCACTTTAGCGGGAGGGTCCTACAATGAGCAGTTCTTC
j_call: TRBJ2-2; clone_size: once; d_call: TRBD1; v_call: TRBV4-1; cdr3_aa: CASSPGQENTGELFF; cdr3_nt: TGCGCCAGCAGCCCAGGACAGGAGAACACCGGGGAGCTGTTTTTT
j_call: TRBJ2-1; clone_size: NA; d_call: NA; v_call: TRBV7-3; cdr3_aa: CASSPGEGSGEQFF; cdr3_nt: TGTGCCAGCAGCCCAGGGGAGGGGTCAGGTGAGCAGTTCTTC
j_call: TRBJ1-1; clone_size: NA; d_call: NA; v_call: TRBV10-3; cdr3_aa: CAISESRGWKNTEAFF; cdr3_nt: TGTGCCATCAGTGAGTCGAGGGGGTGGAAGAACACTGAAGCTTTCTTT
j_call: TRBJ2-1; clone_size: few; d_call: TRBD1; v_call: TRBV7-3; cdr3_aa: CASSPGQGDRKQFF; cdr3_nt: TGTGCCAGCAGCCCCGGACAGGGGGATCGAAAGCAGTTCTTC
j_call: TRBJ2-7; clone_size: NA; d_call: NA; v_call: TRBV9; cdr3_aa: CASSVATSYEQYF; cdr3_nt: TGTGCCAGCAGCGTAGCCACGTCCTACGAGCAGTACTTC
j_call: TRBJ2-3; clone_size: NA; d_call: TRBD2; v_call: TRBV13; cdr3_aa: CASSAIAGDAADTQYF; cdr3_nt: TGTGCCAGCAGCGCCATAGCGGGAGATGCAGCAGATACGCAGTATTTT
j_call: TRBJ2-2; clone_size: NA; d_call: NA; v_call: TRBV5-1; cdr3_aa: CASSQRPPMLIHGTGELFF; cdr3_nt: TGCGCCAGCAGCCAGAGACCACCAATGCTTATACACGGCACCGGGGAGCTGTTTTTT
j_call: TRBJ2-4; clone_size: NA; d_call: NA; v_call: TRBV15; cdr3_aa: CATTRGGTATNIQYF; cdr3_nt: TGTGCCACCACGAGGGGGGGTACGGCCACAAACATTCAGTACTTC
j_call: TRBJ2-6; clone_size: NA; d_call: NA; v_call: TRBV6-5; cdr3_aa: CASSPRSAGANVLTF; cdr3_nt: TGTGCCAGCAGCCCACGTTCGGCTGGGGCCAACGTCCTGACTTTC
j_call: TRBJ1-3; clone_size: few; d_call: NA; v_call: TRBV7-3; cdr3_aa: CASSPREFSYSGNTIYF; cdr3_nt: TGTGCCAGCAGCCCTCGTGAGTTCTCTTACTCTGGAAACACCATATATTTT
j_call: TRBJ2-5; clone_size: NA; d_call: TRBD2; v_call: TRBV27; cdr3_aa: CASSIAGTSKETQYF; cdr3_nt: TGTGCCAGCAGTATCGCCGGGACTAGTAAAGAGACCCAGTACTTC
j_call: TRBJ2-7; clone_size: NA; d_call: TRBD2; v_call: TRBV19; cdr3_aa: CASSIGSGDYEQYF; cdr3_nt: TGTGCCAGTAGTATTGGAAGCGGGGACTACGAGCAGTACTTC
j_call: TRBJ2-7; clone_size: NA; d_call: NA; v_call: TRBV15; cdr3_aa: CATSSSKNVAYEQYF; cdr3_nt: TGTGCCACCAGCAGCTCAAAAAACGTAGCCTACGAGCAGTACTTC
j_call: TRBJ2-1; clone_size: NA; d_call: TRBD1; v_call: TRBV11-2; cdr3_aa: CASSLVVGQGERNEQFF; cdr3_nt: TGTGCCAGCAGCTTAGTCGTTGGGCAGGGGGAAAGGAATGAGCAGTTCTTC
j_call: TRBJ2-7; clone_size: NA; d_call: NA; v_call: TRBV4-1; cdr3_aa: CASSQVMSGHEQYF; cdr3_nt: TGCGCCAGCAGCCAAGTGATGTCTGGGCACGAGCAGTACTTC
j_call: TRBJ1-4; clone_size: NA; d_call: NA; v_call: TRBV28; cdr3_aa: CASSLVVATNEKLFF; cdr3_nt: TGTGCCAGCAGTTTGGTGGTCGCAACTAATGAAAAACTGTTTTTT
j_call: TRBJ2-2; clone_size: few; d_call: NA; v_call: TRBV6-5; cdr3_aa: CASSHGGGRVGELFF; cdr3_nt: TGTGCCAGCAGCCACGGGGGCGGGAGAGTCGGGGAGCTGTTTTTT
j_call: TRBJ2-7; clone_size: NA; d_call: NA; v_call: TRBV4-1; cdr3_aa: CASSQLTGYEQYF; cdr3_nt: TGCGCCAGCAGCCAGCTCACAGGATACGAGCAGTACTTC
j_call: TRBJ2-1; clone_size: NA; d_call: TRBD2; v_call: TRBV18; cdr3_aa: CASSPTSAAYNEQFF; cdr3_nt: TGTGCCAGCTCACCGACTAGCGCTGCCTACAATGAGCAGTTCTTC
j_call: TRBJ1-2; clone_size: NA; d_call: NA; v_call: TRBV10-2; cdr3_aa: CASSEAGNYGYTF; cdr3_nt: TGCGCCAGCAGTGAGGCGGGGAACTATGGCTACACCTTC
j_call: TRBJ2-1; clone_size: NA; d_call: NA; v_call: TRBV19; cdr3_aa: CASSWGIYDNEQFF; cdr3_nt: TGTGCCAGTAGTTGGGGCATCTACGACAATGAGCAGTTCTTC
j_call: TRBJ2-1; clone_size: NA; d_call: NA; v_call: TRBV5-6; cdr3_aa: CASSPSDLTSSYNEQFF; cdr3_nt: TGTGCCAGCAGCCCTTCGGATCTGACGAGCTCCTACAATGAGCAGTTCTTC
j_call: TRBJ2-1; clone_size: NA; d_call: NA; v_call: TRBV4-1; cdr3_aa: CASSQDRNPFNEQFF; cdr3_nt: TGCGCCAGCAGCCAAGATCGGAATCCGTTCAATGAGCAGTTCTTC
j_call: TRBJ2-2; clone_size: NA; d_call: TRBD2; v_call: TRBV9; cdr3_aa: CASSSPGLAGDTGELFF; cdr3_nt: TGTGCCAGCAGCTCACCGGGACTAGCGGGTGACACCGGGGAGCTGTTTTTT
j_call: TRBJ2-1; clone_size: once; d_call: NA; v_call: TRBV10-1; cdr3_aa: CASSDWESSYNEQFF; cdr3_nt: TGCGCCAGCAGTGATTGGGAGAGCTCCTACAATGAGCAGTTCTTC
j_call: TRBJ2-2; clone_size: once; d_call: TRBD1; v_call: TRBV5-1; cdr3_aa: CASSLRPTTGGGNTGELFF; cdr3_nt: TGCGCCAGCAGCTTACGACCCACTACAGGGGGCGGGAACACCGGGGAGCTGTTTTTT
j_call: TRBJ2-2; clone_size: NA; d_call: NA; v_call: TRBV5-1; cdr3_aa: CASSLGVAVNTGELFF; cdr3_nt: TGCGCCAGCAGCTTGGGGGTGGCGGTGAACACCGGGGAGCTGTTTTTT
j_call: TRBJ2-7; clone_size: NA; d_call: TRBD2; v_call: TRBV5-1; cdr3_aa: CASSSFMAGEFVDEQYF; cdr3_nt: TGCGCCAGCAGCTCGTTCATGGCGGGAGAGTTTGTCGACGAGCAGTACTTC
j_call: TRBJ1-3; clone_size: NA; d_call: NA; v_call: TRBV7-9; cdr3_aa: CASSSVLSGNTIYF; cdr3_nt: TGTGCCAGCAGCTCCGTCCTCTCTGGAAACACCATATATTTT
j_call: TRBJ2-5; clone_size: NA; d_call: TRBD1; v_call: TRBV18; cdr3_aa: CASSPGQGGETQYF; cdr3_nt: TGTGCCAGCTCACCGGGACAGGGCGGGGAGACCCAGTACTTC
j_call: TRBJ1-2; clone_size: NA; d_call: NA; v_call: TRBV10-2; cdr3_aa: CASSADVNGYTF; cdr3_nt: TGCGCCAGCAGTGCGGACGTAAATGGCTACACCTTC
j_call: TRBJ1-1; clone_size: NA; d_call: TRBD1; v_call: TRBV5-1; cdr3_aa: CASSSTGNTEAFF; cdr3_nt: TGCGCCAGCAGCTCGACAGGGAATACTGAAGCTTTCTTT
j_call: TRBJ1-2; clone_size: NA; d_call: TRBD1; v_call: TRBV4-2; cdr3_aa: CASSQEGNPRFRGPGYGYTF; cdr3_nt: TGTGCCAGCAGCCAAGAGGGAAACCCTAGATTCAGGGGGCCCGGCTATGGCTACACCTTC